Listed below are T cell receptor beta chains from one sample, sequenced in a study of beta chain features in type 1 diabetes. Profiled with immunoSEQ multiplex PCR; TCRdb holds only in-frame clones, not every one. The sample includes 300,000 to 350,000 clones, around 15% of them seen just once. Sequencing was performed on central memory CD4+ T cells from blood. The origin of the receptors is a man aged 30 to 39 in good health. Both conserved end residues are part of each CDR3. A D gene is named only where the DNA matches it firmly. Clone sizes are given selectively: once, few, many, or a class where the clone is expanded.

d_gene,j_gene,v_gene,abundance,CDR3aa,CDR3nt
TRBD2,TRBJ2-7,TRBV4-3,.,CASSQGGLAGSMGEQYF,TGCGCCAGCAGCCAAGGGGGGCTAGCGGGCAGTATGGGCGAGCAGTACTTC
.,TRBJ1-4,TRBV25-1,.,CASSEYLGTANRLFF,TGTGCCAGCAGTGAATATTTGGGGACGGCTAACCGACTGTTTTTT
TRBD2,TRBJ2-2,TRBV9,many,CASSVALAGGFTNTGELFF,TGTGCCAGCAGCGTAGCCCTAGCGGGAGGGTTTACGAACACCGGGGAGCTGTTTTTT
.,TRBJ2-5,TRBV12-5,few,CASKDRNQETQYF,TGTGCTTCTAAAGACAGAAACCAAGAGACCCAGTACTTC
TRBD2,TRBJ2-3,TRBV4-3,many,CASSASGGITTDTQYF,TGCGCCAGCAGCGCTAGCGGGGGGATAACCACAGATACGCAGTATTTT
.,TRBJ1-5,TRBV30,.,CAWSVDDGNQPQHF,TGTGCCTGGAGTGTAGACGATGGCAATCAGCCCCAGCATTTT
TRBD2,TRBJ2-5,TRBV14,.,CASSQGGTTKETQYF,TGTGCCAGCAGCCAAGGAGGGACTACCAAAGAGACCCAGTACTTC
TRBD2,TRBJ2-1,TRBV13,.,CASSLLSGTSVNNEQFF,TGTGCCAGCAGCCTCCTTTCCGGGACTAGCGTAAACAATGAGCAGTTCTTC
.,TRBJ1-2,TRBV2,.,CASSENREDYGYTF,TGTGCCAGCAGTGAGAACAGGGAAGACTATGGCTACACCTTC
.,TRBJ2-5,TRBV9,few,CASSVGVAQETQYF,TGTGCCAGCAGCGTAGGTGTCGCCCAAGAGACCCAGTACTTC
.,TRBJ2-1,TRBV21-1,.,CASSKSGTRSYNEQFF,TGTGCCAGCAGCAAATCGGGGACCCGCTCCTACAATGAGCAGTTCTTC
.,TRBJ1-1,TRBV19,few,CASMRGTTLGGTEAFF,TGTGCCAGTATGAGGGGGACCACCCTTGGAGGCACTGAAGCTTTCTTT
.,TRBJ1-2,TRBV5-1,.,CASGTGTPNYGYTF,TGCGCCAGCGGAACAGGAACCCCTAACTATGGCTACACCTTC
TRBD1,TRBJ2-4,TRBV11-2,.,CASSSGGWSIQYF,TGTGCCAGCAGCTCAGGGGGCTGGAGCATTCAGTACTTC
.,TRBJ2-3,TRBV2,few,CASSERGSTDTQYF,TGTGCCAGCAGTGAACGTGGGAGCACAGATACGCAGTATTTT
TRBD1,TRBJ1-6,TRBV7-2,.,CASSLRDRGNNSPLHF,TGTGCCAGCAGCCTCCGGGACAGGGGTAATAATTCACCCCTCCACTTT
TRBD1,TRBJ1-5,TRBV7-8,few,CASSSTGGSNQPQHF,TGTGCCAGCAGCTCGACAGGGGGAAGCAATCAGCCCCAGCATTTT
.,TRBJ2-7,TRBV5-4,.,CASSFGSPSSYEQYF,TGTGCCAGCAGCTTCGGGAGCCCTAGCTCCTACGAGCAGTACTTC
.,TRBJ2-1,TRBV9,.,CASSVGSRLSDEQFF,TGTGCCAGCAGCGTAGGATCACGGCTATCGGATGAGCAGTTCTTC
TRBD1,TRBJ2-5,TRBV5-4,.,CASSQGLQGAVTQYF,TGTGCCAGCAGCCAAGGTCTCCAGGGGGCCGTGACCCAGTACTTC
.,TRBJ2-1,TRBV5-1,.,CASSLDGNEQFF,TGCGCCAGCAGCTTGGACGGGAATGAGCAGTTCTTC
.,TRBJ2-1,TRBV7-3,few,CASSRDIDNEQFF,TGTGCCAGCAGCAGGGACATTGACAATGAGCAGTTCTTC
.,TRBJ1-4,TRBV7-9,.,CASSRLNEKLFF,TGTGCCAGCAGCCGGTTGAATGAAAAACTGTTTTTT
.,TRBJ2-1,TRBV12-5,few,CASGPNLGSNEQFF,TGTGCTAGTGGGCCAAATCTGGGGAGCAATGAGCAGTTCTTC
TRBD1,TRBJ2-7,TRBV6-1,once,CASGGRGPTYEQYF,TGTGCCAGCGGAGGCAGGGGGCCGACCTACGAGCAGTACTTC
TRBD2,TRBJ2-1,TRBV7-2,.,CASSFRTSGYNEQFF,TGTGCCAGCAGCTTTCGGACTAGCGGATACAATGAGCAGTTCTTC
.,TRBJ1-5,TRBV4-2,.,CASSLWGRGTEQPQHF,TGTGCCAGCAGCTTGTGGGGGCGGGGGACGGAACAGCCCCAGCATTTT
.,TRBJ1-1,TRBV18,.,CASSGSGNTEAFF,TGTGCCAGCTCAGGGTCGGGTAACACTGAAGCTTTCTTT
TRBD1,TRBJ2-3,TRBV9,few,CASSLRQGATDTQYF,TGTGCCAGCAGTCTCAGACAGGGGGCTACAGATACGCAGTATTTT
TRBD2,TRBJ2-1,TRBV7-2,few,CASSLTSGRNEQFF,TGTGCCAGCAGCTTGACTAGCGGGAGGAATGAGCAGTTCTTC
.,TRBJ2-7,TRBV5-4,.,CASSLSGSSEQYF,TGTGCCAGCAGCCTGTCTGGCTCGTCCGAGCAGTACTTC
.,TRBJ2-5,TRBV7-7,once,CASSQGAQETQYF,TGTGCCAGCAGCCAAGGAGCCCAAGAGACCCAGTACTTC
TRBD1,TRBJ1-4,TRBV4-1,.,CASSQGGTGYEKLFF,TGCGCCAGCAGCCAAGGAGGGACAGGGTATGAAAAACTGTTTTTT
TRBD1,TRBJ2-2,TRBV2,few,CASSDRGRISTGELFF,TGTGCCAGCAGTGACAGGGGGCGAATCTCAACCGGGGAGCTGTTTTTT
.,TRBJ2-5,TRBV7-2,few,CASSSDTGVQYF,TGTGCCAGCAGCTCAGACACAGGTGTCCAGTACTTC
TRBD1,TRBJ2-7,TRBV11-2,few,CASSLVLSGTGAYEQYF,TGTGCCAGCAGCTTAGTCTTGTCCGGGACAGGGGCCTACGAGCAGTACTTC
.,TRBJ1-1,TRBV12-5,many,CASGLGGVNTEAFF,TGTGCTAGTGGTTTGGGAGGGGTGAACACTGAAGCTTTCTTT
.,TRBJ2-7,TRBV11-3,few,CASSLNRGGEQYF,TGTGCCAGCAGCTTGAACAGGGGAGGCGAGCAGTACTTC
.,TRBJ1-6,TRBV4-3,few,CASSQDRVSPLHF,TGCGCCAGCAGCCAAGATCGAGTATCACCCCTCCACTTT
.,TRBJ2-1,TRBV28,.,CASSGTTFNEQFF,TGTGCCAGCTCCGGGACAACCTTTAATGAGCAGTTCTTC
.,TRBJ2-1,TRBV19,few,CASSIVGLATYNEQFF,TGTGCCAGTAGTATAGTAGGACTGGCGACCTACAATGAGCAGTTCTTC
.,TRBJ1-1,TRBV5-1,few,CASSLAGLMNTEAFF,TGCGCCAGCAGCTTGGCCGGCCTAATGAACACTGAAGCTTTCTTT
.,TRBJ1-2,TRBV4-1,.,CASSQDPAHIYGYTF,TGCGCCAGCAGCCAAGATCCCGCACATATCTATGGCTACACCTTC
TRBD2,TRBJ2-5,TRBV2,.,CASSERLAGQETQYF,TGTGCCAGCAGTGAAAGGCTAGCGGGCCAAGAGACCCAGTACTTC
.,TRBJ2-5,TRBV4-1,.,CASSLSPLETQYF,TGCGCCAGCAGCCTATCCCCCCTAGAGACCCAGTACTTC
.,TRBJ1-1,TRBV6-6,few,CASRPGQLMNTEAFF,TGTGCCAGCAGACCCGGGCAGTTAATGAACACTGAAGCTTTCTTT
.,TRBJ2-5,TRBV18,.,CASSRRGPETQYF,TGTGCCAGCTCCCGCAGGGGCCCAGAGACCCAGTACTTC
.,TRBJ1-1,TRBV28,.,CATGGFDTEAFF,TGTGCCACCGGGGGTTTTGACACTGAAGCTTTCTTT
.,TRBJ1-2,TRBV11-2,few,CASSNSGRSYGYTF,TGTGCCAGCAGCAACTCGGGACGGTCTTATGGCTACACCTTC
.,TRBJ1-4,TRBV27,many,CASRRRATLNEKLFF,TGTGCCAGCAGAAGAAGGGCAACACTCAATGAAAAACTGTTTTTT
.,TRBJ1-1,TRBV7-2,few,CASSSSGARNTEAFF,TGTGCCAGCAGCTCCTCTGGAGCCCGGAACACTGAAGCTTTCTTT
.,TRBJ1-2,TRBV7-2,.,CASSGGKRDYGYTF,TGTGCCAGCAGTGGAGGAAAGCGGGACTATGGCTACACCTTC
.,TRBJ2-1,TRBV28,few,CASNPLGLGGNEQFF,TGTGCCAGCAACCCTCTAGGGCTAGGCGGCAATGAGCAGTTCTTC
.,TRBJ2-1,TRBV30,many,CAWSDGTGRLNEQFF,TGTGCCTGGAGTGACGGGACGGGAAGGCTCAATGAGCAGTTCTTC
.,TRBJ2-7,TRBV27,few,CASSFNDRSYYEQYF,TGTGCCAGCAGTTTCAACGACAGGTCTTACTACGAGCAGTACTTC
.,TRBJ1-5,TRBV27,few,CASSSWGGSQPQHF,TGTGCCAGCAGTTCGTGGGGGGGCTCCCAGCCCCAGCATTTT
TRBD2,TRBJ2-3,TRBV4-3,few,CASSPLRGVSDTQYF,TGCGCCAGCAGCCCCTTGCGGGGGGTATCAGATACGCAGTATTTT
TRBD2,TRBJ2-3,TRBV28,.,CASSLGNWGGSTDTQYF,TGTGCCAGCAGTTTGGGGAATTGGGGGGGTAGTACAGATACGCAGTATTTT